The subject of this entry is one T cell receptor beta chain. These data come from a study of blood T cell repertoires in COVID-19. The protocol was immunoSEQ multiplex PCR, while the TCRdb copy is restricted to in-frame clones and leaves out a portion. The sample consists of roughly 26,000 clones, roughly 94% of them appearing once. The CDR3 covers 15 residues. V lost 4 bases to trimming and J lost 0 bases; unmatched junction nucleotides: 3. Germline CDR1 reads SGHTS; CDR2 reads YDEGEE. Sequencing was performed on peripheral blood. The rearrangement uses TRBV5-8 and TRBJ2-1, with 8 positions matching TRBD1. The sequence was collected from a human donor with active COVID-19. The donor label of this sample is uncertain. The CDR3 sequence is CASSPGQASYNEQFF. The CDR3 DNA reads TGTGCCAGCAGCCCGGGACAGGCCTCCTACAATGAGCAGTTCTTC.